This TCR beta chain was captured in a study of blood T cell repertoires in COVID-19. Overall study: Collection of acute and convalescent COVID-19 samples took place in the United States, Italy and Spain. T cells, B-cell-depleted T cells, or PBMCs supplied cDNA or gDNA.

As originally analysed: Reference gene primers were amplified, and this amplification served to estimate nucleated cell counts. TCRdb keeps only in-frame clones here, not all; method: immunoSEQ multiplex PCR. V and J calls and clone size come straight from that table; D and trimming were deduced from the DNA. The sample yields some 110,000 clones, approximately 80% seen once. The V gene's germline CDR1 is LGHDT and CDR2 YNNKEL (reference sequence). This CDR3 is 13 amino acids long. The V gene lost 1 base and the J gene lost 5 bases, with 6 bases spanning the gap. The sequence was obtained from a woman in her 70s with acute or convalescent COVID-19. The chain carries TRBV3-1 (or the pseudogene TRBV3-2) and TRBJ1-5; D remains ambiguous. Sequenced: peripheral blood. The CDR3 nucleotides read TGTGCCAGCAGCCAAGGTCGGGATCAGCCCCAGCATTTT. Its protein is CASSQGRDQPQHF.